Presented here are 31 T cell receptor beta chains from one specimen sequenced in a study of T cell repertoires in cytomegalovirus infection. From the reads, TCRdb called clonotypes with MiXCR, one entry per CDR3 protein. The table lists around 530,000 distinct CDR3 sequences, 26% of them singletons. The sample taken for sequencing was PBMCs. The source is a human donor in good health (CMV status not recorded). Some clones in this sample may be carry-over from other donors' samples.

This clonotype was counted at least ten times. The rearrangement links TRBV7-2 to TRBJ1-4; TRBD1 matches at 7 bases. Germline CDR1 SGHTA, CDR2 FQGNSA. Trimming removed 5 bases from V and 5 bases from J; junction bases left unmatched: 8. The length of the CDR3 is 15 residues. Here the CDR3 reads CASSPRQGPNEKLFF. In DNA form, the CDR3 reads TGTGCCAGCAGCCCGAGACAGGGCCCGAATGAAAAACTGTTTTTT.

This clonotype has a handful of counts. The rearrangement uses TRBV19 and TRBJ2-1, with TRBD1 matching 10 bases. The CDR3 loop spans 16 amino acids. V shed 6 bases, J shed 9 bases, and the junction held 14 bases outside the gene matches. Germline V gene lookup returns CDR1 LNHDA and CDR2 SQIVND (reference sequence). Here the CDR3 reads CASRPGGTGVDAEQFF. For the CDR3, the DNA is TGTGCCAGTAGACCCGGAGGGACAGGGGTTGACGCTGAGCAGTTCTTC. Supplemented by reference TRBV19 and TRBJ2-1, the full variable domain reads DGGITQSPKYLFRKEGQNVTLSCEQNLNHDAMYWYRQDPGQGLRLIYYSQIVNDFQKGDIAEGYSVSREKKESFPLTVTSAQKNPTAFYLCASRPGGTGVDAEQFFGPGTRLTVL.

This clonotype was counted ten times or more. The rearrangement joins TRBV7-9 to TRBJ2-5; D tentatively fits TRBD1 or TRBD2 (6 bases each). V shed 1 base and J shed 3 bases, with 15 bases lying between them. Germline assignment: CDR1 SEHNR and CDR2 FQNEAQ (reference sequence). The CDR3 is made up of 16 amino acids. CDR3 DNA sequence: TGTGCCAGCAGCTTAGGAACGTCGGGGGCAGAAGAGACCCAGTACTTC. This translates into CASSLGTSGAEETQYF.

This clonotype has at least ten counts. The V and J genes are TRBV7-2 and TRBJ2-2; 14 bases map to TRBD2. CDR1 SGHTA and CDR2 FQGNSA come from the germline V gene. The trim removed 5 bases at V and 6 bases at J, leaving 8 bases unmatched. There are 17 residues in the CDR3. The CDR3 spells CASSRGLAGGIAGELFF. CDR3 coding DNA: TGTGCCAGCAGCCGCGGACTAGCGGGAGGTATTGCCGGGGAGCTGTTTTTT.

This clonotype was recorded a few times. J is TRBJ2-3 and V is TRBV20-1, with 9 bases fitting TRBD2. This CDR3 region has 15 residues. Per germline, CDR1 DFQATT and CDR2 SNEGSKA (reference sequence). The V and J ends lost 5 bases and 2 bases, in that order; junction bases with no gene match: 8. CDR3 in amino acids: CSAFRSGGNTDTQYF. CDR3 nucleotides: TGCAGTGCTTTTCGTAGCGGGGGAAACACAGATACGCAGTATTTT.

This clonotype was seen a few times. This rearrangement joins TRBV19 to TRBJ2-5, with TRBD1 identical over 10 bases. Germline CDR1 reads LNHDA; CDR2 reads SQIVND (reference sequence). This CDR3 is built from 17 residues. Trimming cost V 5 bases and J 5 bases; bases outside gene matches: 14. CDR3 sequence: CASSRQTGTGEGETQYF. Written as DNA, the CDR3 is TGTGCCAGTAGTCGACAAACCGGGACAGGGGAGGGCGAGACCCAGTACTTC.

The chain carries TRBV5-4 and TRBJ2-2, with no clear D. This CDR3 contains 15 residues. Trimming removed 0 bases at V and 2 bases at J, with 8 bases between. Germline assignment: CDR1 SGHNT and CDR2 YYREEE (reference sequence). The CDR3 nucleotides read TGTGCCAGCAGCTTGGAGACTGTTAACACCGGGGAGCTGTTTTTT. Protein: CASSLETVNTGELFF.

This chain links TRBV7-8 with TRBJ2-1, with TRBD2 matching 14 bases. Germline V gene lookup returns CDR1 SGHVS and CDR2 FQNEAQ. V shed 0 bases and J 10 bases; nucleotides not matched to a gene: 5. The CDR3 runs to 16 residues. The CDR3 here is CASSLAGLAGVGEQFF. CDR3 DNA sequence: TGTGCCAGCAGCTTAGCGGGACTAGCGGGAGTAGGAGAGCAGTTCTTC.

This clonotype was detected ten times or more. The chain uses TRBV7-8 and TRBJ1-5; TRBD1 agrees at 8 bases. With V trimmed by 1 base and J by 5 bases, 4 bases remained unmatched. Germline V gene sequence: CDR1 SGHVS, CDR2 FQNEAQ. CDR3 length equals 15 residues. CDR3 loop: CASSLVDREHQPQHF. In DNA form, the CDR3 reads TGTGCCAGCAGCTTAGTGGACAGGGAACATCAGCCCCAGCATTTT.

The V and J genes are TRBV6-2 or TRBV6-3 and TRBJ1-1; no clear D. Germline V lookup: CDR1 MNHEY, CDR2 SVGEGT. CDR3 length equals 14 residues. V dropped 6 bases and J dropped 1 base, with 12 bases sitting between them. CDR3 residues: CASSLGISNTEAFF. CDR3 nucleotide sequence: TGTGCCAGCAGCCTCGGGATATCGAACACTGAAGCTTTCTTT.

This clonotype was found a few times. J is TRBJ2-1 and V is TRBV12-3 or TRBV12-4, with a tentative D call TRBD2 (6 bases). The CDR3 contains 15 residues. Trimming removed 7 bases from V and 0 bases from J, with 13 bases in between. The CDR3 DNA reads TGTGCCAGCACCATCAGCGGGCCCTCCTACAATGAGCAGTTCTTC. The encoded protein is CASTISGPSYNEQFF.

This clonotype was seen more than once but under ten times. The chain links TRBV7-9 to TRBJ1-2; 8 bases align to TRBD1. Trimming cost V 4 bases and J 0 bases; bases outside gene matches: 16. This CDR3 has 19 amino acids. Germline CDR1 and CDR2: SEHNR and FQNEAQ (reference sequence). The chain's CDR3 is CASSSRQTGAANPNYGYTF. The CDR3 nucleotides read TGTGCCAGCAGCTCGCGCCAGACAGGGGCCGCAAACCCTAACTATGGCTACACCTTC.

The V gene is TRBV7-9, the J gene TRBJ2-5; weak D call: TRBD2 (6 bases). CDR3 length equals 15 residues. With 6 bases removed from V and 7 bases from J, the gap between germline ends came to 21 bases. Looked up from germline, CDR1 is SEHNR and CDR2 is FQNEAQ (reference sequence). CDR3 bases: TGTGCCAGCAGGCCCAGAGGGACTGTCGGAGGGACCCAGTACTTC. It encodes CASRPRGTVGGTQYF.

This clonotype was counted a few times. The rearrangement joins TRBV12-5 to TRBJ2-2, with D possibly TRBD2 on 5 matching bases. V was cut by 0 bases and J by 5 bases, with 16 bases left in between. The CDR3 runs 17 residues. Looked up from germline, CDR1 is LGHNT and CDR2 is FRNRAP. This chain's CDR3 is CASGLVQGGRGTGELFF. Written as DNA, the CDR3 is TGTGCTAGTGGTTTGGTACAAGGTGGGAGAGGGACCGGGGAGCTGTTTTTT.

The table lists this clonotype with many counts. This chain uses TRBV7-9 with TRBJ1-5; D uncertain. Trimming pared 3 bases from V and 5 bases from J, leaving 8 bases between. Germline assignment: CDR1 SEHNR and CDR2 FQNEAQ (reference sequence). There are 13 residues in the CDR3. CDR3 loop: CASSFNGDQPQHF. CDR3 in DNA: TGTGCCAGCAGCTTTAATGGCGATCAGCCCCAGCATTTT.

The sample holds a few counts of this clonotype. DNA of the CDR3: TGTGCCAGCAGTTCCGCGGGACAGGGGCTCCACGAGCAGTACTTC. This gives the protein CASSSAGQGLHEQYF. J is TRBJ2-7 and V is TRBV12-3 or TRBV12-4, with 10 positions matching TRBD1. Unmatched junction bases numbered 8, after V lost 4 bases and J lost 5 bases. The CDR3 totals 15 residues.

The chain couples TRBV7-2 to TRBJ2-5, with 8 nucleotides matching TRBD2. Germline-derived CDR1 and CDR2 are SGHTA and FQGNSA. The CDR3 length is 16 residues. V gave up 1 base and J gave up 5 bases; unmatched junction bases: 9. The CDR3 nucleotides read TGTGCCAGCAGCTTAGTAGCCGGGAGGGCCGGGGAGACCCAGTACTTC. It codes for CASSLVAGRAGETQYF.

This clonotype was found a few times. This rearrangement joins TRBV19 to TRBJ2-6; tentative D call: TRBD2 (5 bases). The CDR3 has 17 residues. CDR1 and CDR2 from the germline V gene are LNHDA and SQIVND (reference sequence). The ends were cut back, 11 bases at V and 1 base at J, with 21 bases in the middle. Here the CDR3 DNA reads TGTGCCGTCCTAACGTCGGAAGGAGGTTCTGGGGCCAACGTCCTGACTTTC. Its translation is CAVLTSEGGSGANVLTF. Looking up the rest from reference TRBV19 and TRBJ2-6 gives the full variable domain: DGGITQSPKYLFRKEGQNVTLSCEQNLNHDAMYWYRQDPGQGLRLIYYSQIVNDFQKGDIAEGYSVSREKKESFPLTVTSAQKNPTAFYLCAVLTSEGGSGANVLTFGAGSRLTVL.

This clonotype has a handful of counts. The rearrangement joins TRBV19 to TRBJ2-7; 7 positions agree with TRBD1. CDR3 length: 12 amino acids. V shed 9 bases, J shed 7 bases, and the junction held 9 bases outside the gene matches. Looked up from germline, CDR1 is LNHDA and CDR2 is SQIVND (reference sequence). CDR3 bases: TGTGCCAGCGGACAGGCGCCGGGGGAGCAGTACTTC. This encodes CASGQAPGEQYF.

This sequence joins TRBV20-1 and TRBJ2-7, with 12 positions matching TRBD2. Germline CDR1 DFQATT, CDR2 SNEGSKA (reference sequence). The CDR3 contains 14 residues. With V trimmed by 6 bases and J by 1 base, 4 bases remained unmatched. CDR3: CSAFGLAGSYEQYF. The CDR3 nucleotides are TGCAGTGCATTCGGACTAGCGGGATCCTACGAGCAGTACTTC.

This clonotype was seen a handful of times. CDR3 protein: CASSPNPTSGANVLTF. In nucleotides, the CDR3 is TGTGCCAGCAGCCCCAATCCTACTTCTGGGGCCAACGTCCTGACTTTC. The chain links TRBV5-5 to TRBJ2-6, with D hard to call. Germline-derived CDR1 and CDR2 are SGHKS and YYEKEE (reference sequence). CDR3 size: 16 residues. With 4 bases removed from V and 1 base from J, the gap between germline ends came to 12 bases.

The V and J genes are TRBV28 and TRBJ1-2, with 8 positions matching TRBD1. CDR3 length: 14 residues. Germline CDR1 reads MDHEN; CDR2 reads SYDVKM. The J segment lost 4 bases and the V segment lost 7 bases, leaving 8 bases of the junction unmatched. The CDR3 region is CASIRQGNVYGYTF. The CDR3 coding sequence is TGTGCCAGCATCCGACAGGGGAACGTCTATGGCTACACCTTC.

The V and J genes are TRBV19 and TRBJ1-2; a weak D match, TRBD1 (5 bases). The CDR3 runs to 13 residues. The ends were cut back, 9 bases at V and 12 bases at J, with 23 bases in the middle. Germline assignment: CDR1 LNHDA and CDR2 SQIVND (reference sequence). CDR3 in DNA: TGTGCCAGCTGGCGTGTGGGGGATGTAGGCAACACCTTC. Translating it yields CASWRVGDVGNTF.

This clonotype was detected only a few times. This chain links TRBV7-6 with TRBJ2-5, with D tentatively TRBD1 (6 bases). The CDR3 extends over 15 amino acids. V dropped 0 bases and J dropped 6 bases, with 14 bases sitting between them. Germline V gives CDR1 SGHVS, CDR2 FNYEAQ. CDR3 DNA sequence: TGTGCCAGCAGCTTAGCACAAAACAGGGAGCAGACCCAGTACTTC. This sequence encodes CASSLAQNREQTQYF.

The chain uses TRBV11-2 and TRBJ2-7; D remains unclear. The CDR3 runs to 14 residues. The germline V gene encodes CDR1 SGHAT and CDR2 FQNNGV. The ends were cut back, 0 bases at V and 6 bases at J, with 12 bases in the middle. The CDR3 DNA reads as TGTGCCAGCAGCTTAGACTACTACCCCATCGAGCAGTACGTC. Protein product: CASSLDYYPIEQYV.

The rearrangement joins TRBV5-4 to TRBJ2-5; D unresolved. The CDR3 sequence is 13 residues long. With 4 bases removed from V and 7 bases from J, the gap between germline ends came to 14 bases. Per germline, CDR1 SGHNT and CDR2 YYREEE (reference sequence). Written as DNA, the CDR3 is TGTGCCAGCAGCATAACAAACGTCGCGACCCAGTACTTC. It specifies CASSITNVATQYF.

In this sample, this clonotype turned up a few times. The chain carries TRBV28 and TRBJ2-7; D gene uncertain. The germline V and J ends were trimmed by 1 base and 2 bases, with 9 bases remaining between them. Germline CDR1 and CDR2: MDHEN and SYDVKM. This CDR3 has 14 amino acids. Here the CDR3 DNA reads TGTGCCAGCAGTTTATACCAACAGCCCTACGAGCAGTACTTC. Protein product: CASSLYQQPYEQYF. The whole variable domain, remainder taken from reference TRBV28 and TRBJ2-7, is DVKVTQSSRYLVKRTGEKVFLECVQDMDHENMFWYRQDPGLGLRLIYFSYDVKMKEKGDIPEGYSVSREKKERFSLILESASTNQTSMYLCASSLYQQPYEQYFGPGTRLTVT.

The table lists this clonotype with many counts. CDR3 loop: CASSFADSNQPQHF. The CDR3 coding sequence is TGTGCCAGCAGTTTTGCTGATAGCAATCAGCCCCAGCATTTT. The rearrangement joins TRBV12-3 or TRBV12-4 to TRBJ1-5, with D unclear. The CDR3 contains 14 residues. V was trimmed by 3 bases and J by 0 bases, leaving 6 bases between them.

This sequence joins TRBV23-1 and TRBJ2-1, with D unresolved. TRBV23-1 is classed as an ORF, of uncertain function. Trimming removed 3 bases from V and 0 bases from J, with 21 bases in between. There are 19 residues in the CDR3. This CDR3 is CASSHMRGFDPGSYNEQFF. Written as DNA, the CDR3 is TGCGCCAGCAGTCACATGCGTGGGTTCGACCCGGGCTCCTACAATGAGCAGTTCTTC.

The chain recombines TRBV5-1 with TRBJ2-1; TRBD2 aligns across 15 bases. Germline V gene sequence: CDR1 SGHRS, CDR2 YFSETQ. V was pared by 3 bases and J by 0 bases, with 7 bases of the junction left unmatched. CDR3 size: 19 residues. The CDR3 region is CASSSGLAGGSSSYNEQFF. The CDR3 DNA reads TGCGCCAGCAGCTCGGGACTAGCGGGAGGCTCGAGCTCCTACAATGAGCAGTTCTTC.

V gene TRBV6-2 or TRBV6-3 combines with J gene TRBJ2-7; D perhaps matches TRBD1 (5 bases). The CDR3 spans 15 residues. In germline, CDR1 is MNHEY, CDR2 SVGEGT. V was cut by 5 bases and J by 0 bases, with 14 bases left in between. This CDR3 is CASSPRVVNSYEQYV. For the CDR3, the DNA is TGTGCCAGCAGTCCCAGGGTAGTCAACTCCTACGAGCAGTACGTC.